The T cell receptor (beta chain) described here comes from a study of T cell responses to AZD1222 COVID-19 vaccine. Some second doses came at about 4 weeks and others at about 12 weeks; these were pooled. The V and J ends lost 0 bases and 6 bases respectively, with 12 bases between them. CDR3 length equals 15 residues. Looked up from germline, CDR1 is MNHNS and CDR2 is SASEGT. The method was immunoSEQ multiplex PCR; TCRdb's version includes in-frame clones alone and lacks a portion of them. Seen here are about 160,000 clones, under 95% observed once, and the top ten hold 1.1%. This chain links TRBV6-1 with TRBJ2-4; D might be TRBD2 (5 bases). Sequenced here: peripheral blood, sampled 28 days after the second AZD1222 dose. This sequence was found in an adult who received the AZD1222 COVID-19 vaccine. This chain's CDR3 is CASSEARAGGNIQYF. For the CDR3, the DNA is TGTGCCAGCAGTGAAGCGAGGGCAGGAGGAAACATTCAGTACTTC.